The 5 T cell receptor beta chains presented below share a single source sample, sequenced in a study of T cell changes during pregnancy in multiple sclerosis. TCRdb's table, derived via immunoSEQ multiplex PCR, lists solely in-frame clones and lacks some. The sample has 60,000 to 70,000 clones; about nine tenths are singletons. This material consisted of peripheral blood, taken in the second trimester of pregnancy. All receptors derive from a female donor in good health, enrolled as a control in a pregnancy study.

CDR3 region: CASSPGTGLDEQYF. DNA of the CDR3: TGTGCCAGCAGCCCCGGGACAGGTCTGGACGAGCAGTACTTC. V gene TRBV13 combines with J gene TRBJ2-7; TRBD1 agrees at 8 bases. In germline, CDR1 is PRHDT, CDR2 FYEKMQ (reference sequence). The V segment lost 5 bases and the J segment 5 bases; nucleotides outside the gene matches: 8. CDR3 length: 14 amino acids.

A single count supports this clone. The rearrangement joins TRBV7-9 to TRBJ1-5, with 9 nucleotides matching TRBD1. The V segment lost 5 bases and the J segment 3 bases; nucleotides outside the gene matches: 5. CDR1 is SEHNR and CDR2 is FQNEAQ in the germline V gene (reference sequence). This CDR3 spans 15 amino acids. The CDR3 nucleotides read TGTGCCAGCAGCCCACAGGGGGCACACAATCAGCCCCAGCATTTT. Translated: CASSPQGAHNQPQHF.

The chain couples TRBV6-5 to TRBJ2-5; 9 positions match TRBD1. The DNA end lines up better with TRBJ2-7; the J call may be wrong. Per the germline V gene, CDR1 is MNHEY and CDR2 is SVGAGI. The CDR3 has 15 amino acids. As DNA, the CDR3 is TGTGCCAGCAGGCGACCCGGGACAGGGCCCCACGAGCAGTACTTC. It specifies CASRRPGTGPHEQYF.

The rearrangement links TRBV7-9 to TRBJ1-4; D perhaps matches TRBD1 (6 bases). V was pared by 5 bases and J by 5 bases, with 15 bases between. CDR1 is SEHNR, CDR2 FQNEAQ, per germline (reference sequence). This CDR3 contains 15 residues. The CDR3 DNA sequence: TGTGCCAGCAGCGCCAGGGTTGGGACAAATGAAAAACTGTTTTTT. Translation gives CASSARVGTNEKLFF.

The rearrangement links TRBV6-5 to TRBJ2-1; 8 bases match TRBD2. Per the germline V gene, CDR1 is MNHEY and CDR2 is SVGAGI. The CDR3 has 14 amino acids. Trimming took 2 bases from V and 6 from J; bases not matched to a gene: 3. CDR3 sequence: CASSYSGSLNEQFF. The CDR3, as DNA: TGTGCCAGCAGTTACAGCGGGAGCCTCAATGAGCAGTTCTTC.